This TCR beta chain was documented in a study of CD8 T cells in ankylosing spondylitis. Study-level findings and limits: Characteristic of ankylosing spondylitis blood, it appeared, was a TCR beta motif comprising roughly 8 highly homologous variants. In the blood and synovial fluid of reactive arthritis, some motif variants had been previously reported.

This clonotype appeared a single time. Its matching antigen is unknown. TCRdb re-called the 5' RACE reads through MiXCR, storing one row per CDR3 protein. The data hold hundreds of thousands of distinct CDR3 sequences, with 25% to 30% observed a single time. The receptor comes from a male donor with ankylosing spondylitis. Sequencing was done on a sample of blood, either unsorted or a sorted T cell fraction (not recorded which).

In nucleotides, the CDR3 is TGTGCCAGCAGCCCTTGGGGGGCGCCTGGGGCCAACGTCCTGACTTTC. This sequence encodes CASSPWGAPGANVLTF. The gene calls are TRBV7-2 and TRBJ2-6; the D gene could be TRBD1 or TRBD2 (6 bases each). CDR3 size: 16 residues. V lost 5 bases to trimming and J lost 2 bases, with 13 bases between them. The germline V gene has CDR1 SGHTA and CDR2 FQGNSA.